The following is a T cell receptor beta chain sequence with its context. Its antigen remains unidentified. These data are taken from a study of CD8+CD57+ T cells in acquired aplastic anemia. Study-wide background: Sorted cells (CD4+ and CD8+) yielded DNA amounts that averaged about 3.1 ug.

V lost 5 bases, J lost 6 bases, and 13 bases lay in between. From germline, CDR1 is SGHVT and CDR2 SQSDAQ. The CDR3 sequence is 13 residues long. Genomic DNA templated the TCR beta VDJ and CDR3 profiling. TCRdb re-analysed the reads in MiXCR, keeping a single row per CDR3 protein. The sample contains some 170,000 distinct CDR3 sequences, 45% to 55% of which appear only once. Patients picked for sequencing had shown CD8+CD57+ cell expansion detected by flow cytometry. The cohort consisted entirely of patients having severe acquired aplastic anemia. Study observations and caveats: No significant difference in CD8+ Simpson's diversity was found between patients and controls. Found in both controls and patients were around 29 CD8+ CDR3 sequences.

The source of this sequence is a human donor with aplastic anemia. The sequencing sample was made of sorted CD4+, CD8+, or CD8+CD57+ T cells (not recorded which) from PBMCs. The genes are TRBV7-4 and TRBJ1-1, with D perhaps TRBD1 (6 bases). CDR3 nucleotides: TGTGCCAGCAGCCTAGACAGGTACGCTGAAGCTTTCTTT. It specifies CASSLDRYAEAFF.